Listed below are T cell receptor beta chains from one sample, sequenced in a study of cytomegalovirus exposure and HLA in healthy donors. Clones were sequenced by immunoSEQ multiplex PCR, and TCRdb holds only the in-frame ones, with some missing. Here the sample spans about 160,000 clones, approximately 81% being singletons. The sample consisted of PBMCs. All receptors derive from a man aged 18-30 years in good health and CMV-seronegative. CDR3s include the opening cysteine and the closing phenylalanine or tryptophan. Fields, in order: J gene, D gene, V gene, clone size, CDR3 length, CDR3 DNA, CDR3 protein. A D gene is named only where the DNA matches it firmly. Size tells how often a clone was seen (once, few, many) or the class of an expanded clone, and some rows leave it out.

J: TRBJ2-1; D: TRBD1; V: TRBV14; size: .; length: 16; DNA: TGTGCCAGCAGCCAAGTTCCAGGACAGGGGGCAAATGAGCAGTTCTTC; CDR3: CASSQVPGQGANEQFF
J: TRBJ1-5; D: .; V: TRBV11-2; size: .; length: 15; DNA: TGTGCCAGCAGCTCGCCCGCGGGCCGCGGTCAGCCCCAGCATTTT; CDR3: CASSSPAGRGQPQHF
J: TRBJ2-5; D: .; V: TRBV27; size: .; length: 13; DNA: TGTGCCAGCAGTTTATGGGGCGAGGAGACCCAGTACTTC; CDR3: CASSLWGEETQYF
J: TRBJ1-4; D: TRBD1; V: TRBV9; size: few; length: 16; DNA: TGTGCCAGCAGCAAGGGACAGGGGGTTGGTAATGAAAAACTGTTTTTT; CDR3: CASSKGQGVGNEKLFF
J: TRBJ2-3; D: TRBD1; V: TRBV19; size: .; length: 16; DNA: TGTGCCAGTAGTCCGAGGGGGGACAGGGGCACAGATACGCAGTATTTT; CDR3: CASSPRGDRGTDTQYF
J: TRBJ1-5; D: TRBD1; V: TRBV4-1; size: few; length: 17; DNA: TGCGCCAGCAGCTCAGGACAGGTGAGGGACAGTCGTCAGCCCCAGCATTTT; CDR3: CASSSGQVRDSRQPQHF
J: TRBJ1-2; D: TRBD1; V: TRBV5-6; size: .; length: 14; DNA: TGTGCCAGCAGCCGGACAGGGGATGACTATGGCTACACCTTC; CDR3: CASSRTGDDYGYTF
J: TRBJ2-2; D: .; V: TRBV2; size: .; length: 16; DNA: TGTGCCAGCAGTGAAGCGGTGGTAGTGGGAGGCGGGGAGCTGTTTTTT; CDR3: CASSEAVVVGGGELFF
J: TRBJ1-5; D: .; V: TRBV19; size: .; length: 15; DNA: TGTGCCAGTAGTATAGTCTTGACGGAGGCTCAGCCCCAGCATTTT; CDR3: CASSIVLTEAQPQHF
J: TRBJ2-7; D: TRBD1; V: TRBV27; size: few; length: 14; DNA: TGTGCCAGCACCACAGGGACAGGGAAGAACGAGCAGTACTTC; CDR3: CASTTGTGKNEQYF
J: TRBJ2-3; D: .; V: TRBV12-5; size: .; length: 15; DNA: TGTGCTAGTGGTTTGGTACTCGGACAGGAGGGGACGCAGTATTTT; CDR3: CASGLVLGQEGTQYF
J: TRBJ2-7; D: .; V: TRBV18; size: .; length: 12; DNA: TGTGCCAGCTCACGGGCCTCCTACGAGCAGTACTTC; CDR3: CASSRASYEQYF
J: TRBJ2-5; D: TRBD2; V: TRBV5-4; size: .; length: 16; DNA: TGTGCCAGCAGCTTGTGGAGCGGGGGGGCCAGGGAGACCCAGTACTTC; CDR3: CASSLWSGGARETQYF
J: TRBJ2-5; D: .; V: TRBV5-1; size: .; length: 13; DNA: TGCGCCAGCAGCCCCAGCGAACAAGAGACCCAGTACTTC; CDR3: CASSPSEQETQYF
J: TRBJ1-5; D: .; V: TRBV15; size: .; length: 14; DNA: TGTGCCACCTCTCGACAGTACAGCAATCAGCCCCAGCATTTT; CDR3: CATSRQYSNQPQHF
J: TRBJ2-7; D: .; V: TRBV5-6; size: .; length: 13; DNA: TGTGCCAGCAGCTTGGCGGCTAGTAATGAGCAGTACTTC; CDR3: CASSLAASNEQYF
J: TRBJ2-7; D: .; V: TRBV7-9; size: once; length: 15; DNA: TGTTCCAGCAGCTCCCCGGGACACCTTACCTACGAGCAGTACTTC; CDR3: CSSSSPGHLTYEQYF
J: TRBJ1-1; D: .; V: TRBV9; size: .; length: 16; DNA: TGTGCCAGCAGCGGGGGATGGGGGGGGCCCCAGACTGAAGCTTTCTTT; CDR3: CASSGGWGGPQTEAFF
J: TRBJ2-3; D: .; V: TRBV27; size: once; length: 15; DNA: TGTGCCAGCAGTATCTCCGGGACTAGCACAGATACGCAGTATTTT; CDR3: CASSISGTSTDTQYF
J: TRBJ2-3; D: TRBD2; V: TRBV4-3; size: .; length: 20; DNA: TGCGCCAGCAGCCAAGATATCGCGGCAGCGGGGAGTTGGGGCACAGATACGCAGTATTTT; CDR3: CASSQDIAAAGSWGTDTQYF
J: TRBJ1-2; D: TRBD1; V: TRBV19; size: .; length: 15; DNA: TGTGCCAGTAGCGGCGGGACAGGAGGAGGCTATGGCTACACCTTC; CDR3: CASSGGTGGGYGYTF
J: TRBJ2-5; D: .; V: TRBV6-5; size: .; length: 12; DNA: TGTGCCAGCGTTAGCAACCAAGAGACCCAGTACTTC; CDR3: CASVSNQETQYF
J: TRBJ2-1; D: TRBD1; V: TRBV5-1; size: few; length: 14; DNA: TGCGCCAGCAGCCACCGGGACAGATACAATGAGCAGTTCTTC; CDR3: CASSHRDRYNEQFF
J: TRBJ2-7; D: .; V: TRBV4-1; size: .; length: 14; DNA: TGCGCCAGCAGCCAAAGCCCCAGGGCCTACGAGCAGTACTTC; CDR3: CASSQSPRAYEQYF
J: TRBJ2-3; D: .; V: TRBV10-3; size: .; length: 18; DNA: TGTGCCATCAGTGAGTCGATCGGGGCAGGGGAAGGGACAGATACGCAGTATTTT; CDR3: CAISESIGAGEGTDTQYF